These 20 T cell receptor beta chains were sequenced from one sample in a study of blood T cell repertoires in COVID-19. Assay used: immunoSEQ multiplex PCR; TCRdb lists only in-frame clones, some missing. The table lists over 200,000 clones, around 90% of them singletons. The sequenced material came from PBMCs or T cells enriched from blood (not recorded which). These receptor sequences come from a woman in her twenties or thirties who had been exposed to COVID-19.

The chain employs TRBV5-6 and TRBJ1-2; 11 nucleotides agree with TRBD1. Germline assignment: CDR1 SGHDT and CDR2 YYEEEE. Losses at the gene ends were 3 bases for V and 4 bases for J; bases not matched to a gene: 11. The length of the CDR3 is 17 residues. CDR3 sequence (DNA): TGTGCCAGCAGCTCCACGCGGACAGGGGGCGGTAGCTATGGCTACACCTTC. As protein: CASSSTRTGGGSYGYTF.

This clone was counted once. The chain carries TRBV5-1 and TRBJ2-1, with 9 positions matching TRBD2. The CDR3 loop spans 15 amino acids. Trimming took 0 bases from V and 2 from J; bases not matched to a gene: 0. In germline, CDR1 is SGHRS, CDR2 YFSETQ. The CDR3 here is CASSLGLAAYNEQFF. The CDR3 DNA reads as TGCGCCAGCAGCTTGGGACTAGCGGCCTACAATGAGCAGTTCTTC.

The CDR3 is CASSTEGGWGTEAFF. CDR3 in DNA: TGCGCCAGCAGCACGGAAGGGGGCTGGGGCACTGAAGCTTTCTTT. V usage is TRBV5-1 and J usage is TRBJ1-1, with TRBD1 identical over 7 bases. The CDR3 covers 15 residues. J gave up 4 bases and V 4 bases, and 10 bases lay outside the gene matches. Germline assignment: CDR1 SGHRS and CDR2 YFSETQ.

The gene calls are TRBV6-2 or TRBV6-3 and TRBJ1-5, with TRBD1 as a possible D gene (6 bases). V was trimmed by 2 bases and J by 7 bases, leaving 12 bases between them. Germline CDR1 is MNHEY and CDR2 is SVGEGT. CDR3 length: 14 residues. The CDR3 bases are TGTGCCAGCAGTTACCCAGGGGAGATACAGCCCCAGCATTTT. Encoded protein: CASSYPGEIQPQHF.

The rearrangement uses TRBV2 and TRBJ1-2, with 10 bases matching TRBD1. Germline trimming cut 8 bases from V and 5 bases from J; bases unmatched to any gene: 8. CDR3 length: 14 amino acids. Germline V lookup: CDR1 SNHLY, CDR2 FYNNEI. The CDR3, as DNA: TGTGCCAGCCGTCGGACAGGGGGGGTTTATGGCTACACCTTC. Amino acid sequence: CASRRTGGVYGYTF.

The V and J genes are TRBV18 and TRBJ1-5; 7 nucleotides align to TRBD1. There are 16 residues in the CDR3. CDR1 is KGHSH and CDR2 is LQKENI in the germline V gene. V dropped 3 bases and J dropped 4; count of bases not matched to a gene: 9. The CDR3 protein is CASSPTGTGVNQPQHF. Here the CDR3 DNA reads TGTGCCAGCTCACCTACCGGTACAGGGGTAAATCAGCCCCAGCATTTT.

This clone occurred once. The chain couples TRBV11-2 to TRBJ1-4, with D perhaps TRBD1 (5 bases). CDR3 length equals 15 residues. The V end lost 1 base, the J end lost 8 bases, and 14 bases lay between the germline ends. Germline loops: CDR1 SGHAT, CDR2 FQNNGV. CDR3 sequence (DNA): TGTGCCAGCAGCTTAGGCCGGCAGGGTGGGGAAAAACTGTTTTTT. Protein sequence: CASSLGRQGGEKLFF.

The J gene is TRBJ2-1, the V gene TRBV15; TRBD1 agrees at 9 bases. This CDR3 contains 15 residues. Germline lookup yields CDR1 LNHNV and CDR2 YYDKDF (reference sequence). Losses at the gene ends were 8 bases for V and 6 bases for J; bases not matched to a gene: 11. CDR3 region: CATALRDRASNEQFF. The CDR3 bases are TGTGCCACCGCCTTACGGGACAGGGCTAGCAATGAGCAGTTCTTC.

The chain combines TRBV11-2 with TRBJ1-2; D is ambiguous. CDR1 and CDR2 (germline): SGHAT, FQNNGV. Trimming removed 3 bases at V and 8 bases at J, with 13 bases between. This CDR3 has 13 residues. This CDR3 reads CASSLSVYEGYTF. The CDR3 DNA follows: TGTGCCAGCAGCTTGTCCGTTTACGAGGGCTACACCTTC.

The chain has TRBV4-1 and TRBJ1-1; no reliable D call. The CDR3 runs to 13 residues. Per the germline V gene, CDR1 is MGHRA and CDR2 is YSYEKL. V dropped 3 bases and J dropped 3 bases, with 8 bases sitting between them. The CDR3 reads CASSHGMDTEAFF. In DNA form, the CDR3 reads TGCGCCAGCAGCCACGGGATGGACACTGAAGCTTTCTTT.

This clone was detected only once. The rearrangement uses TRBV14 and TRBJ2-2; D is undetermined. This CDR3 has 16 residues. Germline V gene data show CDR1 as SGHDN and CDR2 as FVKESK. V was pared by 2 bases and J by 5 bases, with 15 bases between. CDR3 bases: TGTGCCAGCAGCCAATTCCCGAGAAGTCTGACCGGGGAGCTGTTTTTT. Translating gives CASSQFPRSLTGELFF.

In DNA, the CDR3 is TGTGCCAGCAGCCACCTAAGTAGACAGGGCTCTGAAGCTTTCTTT. This sequence encodes CASSHLSRQGSEAFF. The genes are TRBV3-1 (or the pseudogene TRBV3-2) and TRBJ1-1, with TRBD1 matching over 7 bases. This CDR3 spans 15 amino acids. With 3 bases clipped from V and 6 bases from J, the junction kept 10 bases outside the gene matches. In germline, CDR1 is LGHDT, CDR2 YNNKEL (reference sequence).

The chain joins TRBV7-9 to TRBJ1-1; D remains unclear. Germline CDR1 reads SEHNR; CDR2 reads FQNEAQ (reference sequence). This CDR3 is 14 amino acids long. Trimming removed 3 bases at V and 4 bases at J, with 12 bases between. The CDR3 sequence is CASSFPVLGTEAFF. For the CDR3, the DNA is TGTGCCAGCAGCTTCCCGGTCCTAGGCACTGAAGCTTTCTTT. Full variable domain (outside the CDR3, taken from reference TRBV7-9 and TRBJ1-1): DTGVSQNPRHKITKRGQNVTFRCDPISEHNRLYWYRQTLGQGPEFLTYFQNEAQLEKSRLLSDRFSAERPKGSFSTLEIQRTEQGDSAMYLCASSFPVLGTEAFFGQGTRLTVV.

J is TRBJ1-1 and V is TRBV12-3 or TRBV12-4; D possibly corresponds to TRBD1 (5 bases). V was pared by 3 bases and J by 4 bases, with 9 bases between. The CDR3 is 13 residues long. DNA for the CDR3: TGTGCCAGCAGTTTGGGGGGTTCCACTGAAGCTTTCTTT. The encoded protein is CASSLGGSTEAFF.

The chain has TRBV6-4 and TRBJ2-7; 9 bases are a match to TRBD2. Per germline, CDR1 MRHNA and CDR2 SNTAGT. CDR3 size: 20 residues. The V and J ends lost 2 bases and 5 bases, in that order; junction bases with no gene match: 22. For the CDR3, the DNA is TGTGCCAGCAGTGACCTGATCCCCTTCGGGAGTAGCGGGAGAGGGAACGAGCAGTACTTC. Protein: CASSDLIPFGSSGRGNEQYF.

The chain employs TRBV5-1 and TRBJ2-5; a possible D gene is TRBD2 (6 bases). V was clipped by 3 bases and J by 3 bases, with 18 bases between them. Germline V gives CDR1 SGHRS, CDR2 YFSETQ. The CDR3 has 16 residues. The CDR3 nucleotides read TGCGCCAGCAGCTGGGCCCTAGCGTCAAGGGAAGAGACCCAGTACTTC. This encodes CASSWALASREETQYF.

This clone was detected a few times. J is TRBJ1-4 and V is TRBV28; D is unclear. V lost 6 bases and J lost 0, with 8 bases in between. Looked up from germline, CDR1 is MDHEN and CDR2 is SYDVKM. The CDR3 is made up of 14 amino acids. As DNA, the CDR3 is TGTGCCAGCAGGGGAGATGCAACTAATGAAAAACTGTTTTTT. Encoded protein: CASRGDATNEKLFF.

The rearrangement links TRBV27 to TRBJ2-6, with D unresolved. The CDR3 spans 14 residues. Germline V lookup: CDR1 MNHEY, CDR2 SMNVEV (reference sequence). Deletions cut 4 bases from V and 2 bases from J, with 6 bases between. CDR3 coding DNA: TGTGCCAGCAGTTCCAGTGCTGGGGCCAACGTCCTGACTTTC. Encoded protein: CASSSSAGANVLTF.

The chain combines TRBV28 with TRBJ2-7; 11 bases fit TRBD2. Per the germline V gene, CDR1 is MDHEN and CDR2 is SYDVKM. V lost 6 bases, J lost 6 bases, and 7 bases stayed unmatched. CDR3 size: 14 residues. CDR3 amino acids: CASRPLAGVGEQYF. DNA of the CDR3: TGTGCCAGCAGGCCACTAGCGGGAGTCGGCGAGCAGTACTTC.

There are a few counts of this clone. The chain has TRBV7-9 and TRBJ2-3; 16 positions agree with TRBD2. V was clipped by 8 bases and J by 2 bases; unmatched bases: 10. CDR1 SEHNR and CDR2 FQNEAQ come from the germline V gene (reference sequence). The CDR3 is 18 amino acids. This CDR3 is CASGPRGLAGGSTDTQYF. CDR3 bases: TGTGCCAGCGGACCTAGGGGACTAGCGGGAGGGTCCACAGATACGCAGTATTTT.